The 30 T cell receptor beta chains below were found in one sample sequenced in a study of pediatric ulcerative colitis. The data were produced by immunoSEQ multiplex PCR, yet TCRdb's version contains in-frame clones alone and is incomplete. This table has about 64,000 clones, 77% appearing once. Material: blood. The receptors here all came from a boy aged 10-17 years with moderate ulcerative colitis.

The V gene is TRBV15, the J gene TRBJ2-3; the match to TRBD2 covers 9 bases. Germline V gene lookup returns CDR1 LNHNV and CDR2 YYDKDF (reference sequence). Losses at the gene ends were 0 bases for V and 0 bases for J; bases not matched to a gene: 4. This CDR3 contains 17 residues. The CDR3 region is CATSRDGLAGSTDTQYF. The CDR3 nucleotides read TGTGCCACCAGCAGAGATGGGCTAGCGGGAAGCACAGATACGCAGTATTTT.

The CDR3 DNA follows: TGTGCCAGCAGTCAACAACTGACGAACTATGGCTACACCTTC. This codes for CASSQQLTNYGYTF. The chain employs TRBV5-4 and TRBJ1-2; D gene uncertain. V gave up 5 bases and J gave up 2 bases, with 13 bases separating them. Germline values: CDR1 SGHNT, CDR2 YYREEE (reference sequence). This CDR3 is 14 amino acids long.

The chain employs TRBV18 and TRBJ1-1; no clear D. CDR1 is KGHSH and CDR2 is LQKENI in the germline V gene. Trimming shortened V by 0 bases and J by 1 base, and 9 bases separated the two germline ends. This CDR3 is 15 amino acids long. The CDR3 nucleotides read TGTGCCAGCTCACCACCTCCGGGGAAGAACACTGAAGCTTTCTTT. This sequence encodes CASSPPPGKNTEAFF. The variable domain in full, with the rest retrieved from reference TRBV18 and TRBJ1-1, is NAGVMQNPRHLVRRRGQEARLRCSPMKGHSHVYWYRQLPEEGLKFMVYLQKENIIDESGMPKERFSAEFPKEGPSILRIQQVVRGDSAAYFCASSPPPGKNTEAFFGQGTRLTVV.

The V gene is TRBV25-1, the J gene TRBJ2-3, with TRBD2 matching 8 bases. Germline values: CDR1 MGHDK, CDR2 SYGVNS. V shed 3 bases, J shed 0 bases, and the junction held 8 bases outside the gene matches. This CDR3 spans 17 amino acids. The chain's CDR3 is CASSDPTSGISTDTQYF. CDR3 coding DNA: TGTGCCAGCAGTGATCCCACTAGCGGTATTAGCACAGATACGCAGTATTTT. Combining the CDR3 with reference TRBV25-1 and TRBJ2-3 gives the whole variable domain EADIYQTPRYLVIGTGKKITLECSQTMGHDKMYWYQQDPGMELHLIHYSYGVNSTEKGDLSSESTVSRIRTEHFPLTLESARPSHTSQYLCASSDPTSGISTDTQYFGPGTRLTVL.

The gene calls are TRBV11-2 and TRBJ2-5, with 13 bases identical to TRBD2. Trimming removed 1 base from V and 5 bases from J; junction bases left unmatched: 13. Germline loops: CDR1 SGHAT, CDR2 FQNNGV. The CDR3 has 19 amino acids. The CDR3 nucleotides are TGTGCCAGCAGCTTAGTATGGGGAACTAGCGGGGGGGCCGATGAGACCCAGTACTTC. Translated, it gives CASSLVWGTSGGADETQYF.

The chain carries TRBV30 and TRBJ2-5; 14 bases line up with TRBD2. V shed 3 bases and J 2 bases; nucleotides not matched to a gene: 5. This CDR3 contains 16 residues. Germline V lookup: CDR1 GTSNPN, CDR2 SVGIG (reference sequence). The CDR3 nucleotides read TGTGCCTGGAGCAGACTAGCGGGAGGGCTTCAAGAGACCCAGTACTTC. Translation: CAWSRLAGGLQETQYF.

This chain uses TRBV7-3 with TRBJ2-2, with 8 bases lining up with TRBD1. The V gene's germline CDR1 is SGHTA and CDR2 FQGTGA. CDR3 length equals 15 residues. After removal of 5 bases from V and 7 bases from J, the junction contained 9 bases not matched to a gene. The CDR3, as DNA: TGTGCCAGCAGCCCAAGAGCAGGGGGCAACGGGGAGCTGTTTTTT. It codes for CASSPRAGGNGELFF.

The rearrangement links TRBV5-1 to TRBJ2-7; D remains unclear. V was pared by 0 bases and J by 6 bases, with 7 bases between. This CDR3 spans 12 amino acids. Germline V gene sequence: CDR1 SGHRS, CDR2 YFSETQ. The CDR3: CASSLASREQYF. The CDR3 region has the DNA TGCGCCAGCAGCTTGGCGTCCCGCGAGCAGTACTTC.

This clone appeared once. The V and J genes are TRBV14 and TRBJ2-7; maybe TRBD2 (6 bases). CDR3 length: 14 amino acids. The germline V gene has CDR1 SGHDN and CDR2 FVKESK. The ends were cut back, 4 bases at V and 5 bases at J, with 15 bases in the middle. CDR3 nucleotides: TGTGCCAGCAGCCGCCTGGGAGGAGGCAACGAGCAGTACTTC. Its protein is CASSRLGGGNEQYF.

This clone was observed once. The chain has TRBV19 and TRBJ1-4; 8 nucleotides align to TRBD1. V trimming: 7 bases; J trimming: 8 bases; junction bases outside the gene matches: 9. CDR3 length equals 14 residues. Germline V CDR1 and CDR2: LNHDA, SQIVND (reference sequence). CDR3 protein: CASTKDRGSEKLFF. The DNA for the CDR3 is TGTGCCAGTACAAAAGACAGGGGCTCGGAAAAACTGTTTTTT. The whole variable domain, remainder taken from reference TRBV19 and TRBJ1-4, is DGGITQSPKYLFRKEGQNVTLSCEQNLNHDAMYWYRQDPGQGLRLIYYSQIVNDFQKGDIAEGYSVSREKKESFPLTVTSAQKNPTAFYLCASTKDRGSEKLFFGSGTQLSVL.

V usage is TRBV4-1 and J usage is TRBJ1-1, with D uncertain. This CDR3 is built from 12 residues. CDR1 and CDR2 from the germline V gene are MGHRA and YSYEKL. Trimming removed 0 bases at V and 10 bases at J, with 9 bases between. In DNA, the CDR3 is TGCGCCAGCAGCCAAGATGCCCTATTAGCTTTCTTT. Translation gives CASSQDALLAFF.

This clone was detected once. The chain is built from TRBV7-3 and TRBJ2-3, with D perhaps TRBD2 (5 bases). Germline values: CDR1 SGHTA, CDR2 FQGTGA. CDR3 size: 16 residues. The ends were cut back, 4 bases at V and 0 bases at J, with 14 bases in the middle. CDR3 protein: CASSSSGGPSTDTQYF. The CDR3 DNA follows: TGTGCCAGCAGCTCCTCCGGCGGGCCTAGCACAGATACGCAGTATTTT.

The chain uses TRBV29-1 and TRBJ1-1; no firm D call. This CDR3 has 13 residues. The ends were cut back, 5 bases at V and 0 bases at J, with 10 bases in the middle. In germline, CDR1 is SQVTM, CDR2 ANQGSEA. The CDR3 sequence is CSVSHGLNTEAFF. The CDR3 region has the DNA TGCAGCGTTTCCCACGGCTTGAACACTGAAGCTTTCTTT. Full variable domain (rest looked up from reference TRBV29-1 and TRBJ1-1): SAVISQKPSRDICQRGTSLTIQCQVDSQVTMMFWYRQQPGQSLTLIATANQGSEATYESGFVIDKFPISRPNLTFSTLTVSNMSPEDSSIYLCSVSHGLNTEAFFGQGTRLTVV.

The chain is built from TRBV6-6 and TRBJ2-1; no firm D call. V lost 6 bases and J lost 5, with 17 bases in between. Germline CDR1 reads MNHNY; CDR2 reads SVGAGI (reference sequence). The CDR3 totals 15 residues. This chain's CDR3 is CASSLPPPANNEQFF. For the CDR3, the DNA is TGTGCCAGCAGCCTACCCCCCCCAGCCAACAATGAGCAGTTCTTC.

This chain joins TRBV5-5 and TRBJ2-1; TRBD1 aligns across 9 bases. The germline V gene encodes CDR1 SGHKS and CDR2 YYEKEE (reference sequence). V lost 3 bases and J lost 3; bases outside the gene matches: 10. This CDR3 has 17 residues. The CDR3 DNA sequence: TGTGCCAGCAGCTCGAGTAACAGGGGGCTTGGCTACAATGAGCAGTTCTTC. Translation gives CASSSSNRGLGYNEQFF.

This chain links TRBV9 with TRBJ1-3, with D uncertain. CDR3 length equals 17 residues. The V gene lost 3 bases and the J gene lost 0 bases, with 16 bases spanning the gap. The V gene's germline CDR1 is SGDLS and CDR2 YYNGEE. CDR3 loop: CASSAGPPGYSGNTIYF. CDR3 in DNA: TGTGCCAGCAGCGCCGGACCACCGGGGTACTCTGGAAACACCATATATTTT.

The chain has TRBV30 and TRBJ2-1, with D unclear. CDR1 and CDR2 (germline): GTSNPN, SVGIG (reference sequence). V was cut by 0 bases and J by 0 bases, with 15 bases left in between. The CDR3 contains 17 residues. The chain's CDR3 is CAWSVSLIGSSYNEQFF. The CDR3 coding sequence is TGTGCCTGGAGTGTATCGTTGATCGGATCCTCCTACAATGAGCAGTTCTTC.

The V gene is TRBV10-1, the J gene TRBJ1-1; D call uncertain. Trimming removed 3 bases from V and 1 base from J, with 9 bases in between. The CDR3 is 14 residues long. From germline, CDR1 is WNHNN and CDR2 SYGVQD (reference sequence). This chain's CDR3 is CASSDGRKNTEAFF. The CDR3 bases are TGCGCCAGCAGTGATGGCAGGAAGAACACTGAAGCTTTCTTT.

The table lists this clone with a few counts. This chain connects TRBV25-1 to TRBJ2-1; TRBD2 matches 9 bases. This CDR3 has 16 residues. V trimming: 1 base; J trimming: 9 bases; junction bases outside the gene matches: 10. Germline lookup yields CDR1 MGHDK and CDR2 SYGVNS. DNA of the CDR3: TGTGCCAGCAGTGAATTGGTTAGCGGGGGCTATGGTGAGCAGTTCTTC. It yields the protein CASSELVSGGYGEQFF.

In DNA, the CDR3 is TGCGCCAGCAGCTTGCCAGGAGCTAACTATGGCTACACCTTC. It translates to CASSLPGANYGYTF. The chain uses TRBV5-1 and TRBJ1-2, with D unclear. This CDR3 contains 14 residues. Looked up from germline, CDR1 is SGHRS and CDR2 is YFSETQ. V shed 1 base and J shed 0 bases, with 7 bases lying between them.

In its sample, this clone ranks as medium-sized (0.01 to 0.1%). The J gene is TRBJ2-1, the V gene TRBV7-3; TRBD1 matches at 8 bases. CDR1 and CDR2 from the germline V gene are SGHTA and FQGTGA. CDR3 size: 14 residues. V was pared by 2 bases and J by 9 bases, with 6 bases of the junction left unmatched. The CDR3 loop reads CASSLRQGAGEQFF. CDR3 in DNA: TGTGCCAGCAGCTTACGGCAGGGGGCCGGTGAGCAGTTCTTC.

The V call is TRBV2, the J call TRBJ2-2; TRBD1 agrees at 7 bases. With V trimmed by 2 bases and J by 3 bases, 3 bases remained unmatched. This CDR3 comprises 15 residues. The germline V gene encodes CDR1 SNHLY and CDR2 FYNNEI. CDR3 residues: CASSEKGADTGELFF. As DNA, the CDR3 is TGTGCCAGCAGTGAAAAGGGGGCGGACACCGGGGAGCTGTTTTTT.

V and J are TRBV2 and TRBJ2-7; the match to TRBD2 covers 9 bases. The CDR3 has 15 amino acids. CDR1 SNHLY and CDR2 FYNNEI come from the germline V gene. The V segment lost 3 bases and the J segment 2 bases; nucleotides outside the gene matches: 5. The CDR3 here is CASSDFLAGTYEQYF. Here the CDR3 DNA reads TGTGCCAGCAGTGACTTCCTAGCGGGAACCTACGAGCAGTACTTC.

V usage is TRBV2 and J usage is TRBJ1-1; no clear D gene. The CDR3 contains 14 residues. Germline values: CDR1 SNHLY, CDR2 FYNNEI. The V end was cut by 6 bases, the J end by 4 bases, with 15 bases between. The CDR3 bases are TGTGCCAGCAGCCTGACTTATTCGGGCACTGAAGCTTTCTTT. Translated, it gives CASSLTYSGTEAFF. Full variable domain (rest looked up from reference TRBV2 and TRBJ1-1): EPEVTQTPSHQVTQMGQEVILRCVPISNHLYFYWYRQILGQKVEFLVSFYNNEISEKSEIFDDQFSVERPDGSNFTLKIRSTKLEDSAMYFCASSLTYSGTEAFFGQGTRLTVV.

The chain couples TRBV6-1 to TRBJ2-7, with 9 bases that match TRBD2. Germline V gene sequence: CDR1 MNHNS, CDR2 SASEGT. V lost 6 bases and J lost 6; bases outside the gene matches: 9. The CDR3 length is 14 residues. The CDR3 nucleotides read TGTGCCAGCAGCCGCTTAGCGGGAGAAAGCGAGCAGTACTTC. It translates to CASSRLAGESEQYF.

V is TRBV27 and J is TRBJ2-7, with D possibly TRBD2 on 5 matching bases. Trimming pared 6 bases from V and 7 bases from J, leaving 19 bases between. Per germline, CDR1 MNHEY and CDR2 SMNVEV (reference sequence). The length of the CDR3 is 14 residues. CDR3 sequence: CASSPLASTGEQYF. The CDR3 coding sequence is TGTGCCAGCAGCCCACTGGCGAGCACGGGGGAGCAGTACTTC.

This clone was counted between two and nine times. V usage is TRBV19 and J usage is TRBJ2-4; D gene ambiguous. This CDR3 has 15 amino acids. Trimming took off 3 bases at V and 7 bases at J, with 16 bases between the two ends. Per the germline V gene, CDR1 is LNHDA and CDR2 is SQIVND (reference sequence). Here the CDR3 reads CASSMETLQRNIQYF. CDR3 bases: TGTGCCAGTAGTATGGAGACTCTTCAACGGAACATTCAGTACTTC.

The J gene is TRBJ1-2, the V gene TRBV20-1; no clear D. Trimming cost V 7 bases and J 8 bases, with 5 bases left between them. This CDR3 has 8 residues. The germline V gene encodes CDR1 DFQATT and CDR2 SNEGSKA (reference sequence). CDR3 residues: CSVGGYTF. The CDR3 DNA sequence: TGCAGTGTCGGCGGCTACACCTTC.

V is TRBV5-1 and J is TRBJ2-1; D unclear. V shed 0 bases and J shed 0 bases, with 7 bases lying between them. The germline CDR1 and CDR2 sequences are SGHRS and YFSETQ. This CDR3 has 15 residues. Written as DNA, the CDR3 is TGCGCCAGCAGCTTGGATACGAGCTCCTACAATGAGCAGTTCTTC. It is translated as CASSLDTSSYNEQFF.

This clone was observed a few times. The chain combines TRBV9 with TRBJ1-1; 9 nucleotides agree with TRBD1. The V gene's germline CDR1 is SGDLS and CDR2 YYNGEE. Losses at the gene ends were 0 bases for V and 6 bases for J; bases not matched to a gene: 3. CDR3 length: 14 residues. Here the CDR3 DNA reads TGTGCCAGCAGCGTAGGGGACAGGGACGCTGAAGCTTTCTTT. As protein: CASSVGDRDAEAFF.